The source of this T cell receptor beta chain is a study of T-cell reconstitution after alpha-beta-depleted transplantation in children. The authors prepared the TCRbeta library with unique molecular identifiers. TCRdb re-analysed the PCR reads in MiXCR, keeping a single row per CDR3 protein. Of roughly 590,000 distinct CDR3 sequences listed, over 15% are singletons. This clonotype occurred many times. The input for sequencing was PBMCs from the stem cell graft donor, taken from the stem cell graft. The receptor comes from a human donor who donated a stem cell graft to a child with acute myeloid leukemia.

CDR3 nucleotide sequence: TGCAGTGCCCCAGGCAGGCGGGGGGCCCACAATGAGCAGTTCTTC. Amino acid sequence: CSAPGRRGAHNEQFF. V is TRBV20-1 and J is TRBJ2-1; 8 bases align to TRBD2. Germline V lookup: CDR1 DFQATT, CDR2 SNEGSKA (reference sequence). The CDR3 extends over 15 amino acids. V lost 6 bases, J lost 5 bases, and 12 bases stayed unmatched.